The 7 T cell receptor beta chains listed next were all sequenced from one sample in a study of early T cells in non-severe SARS-CoV-2 infection. A single record per CDR3 protein comes from TCRdb applying MiXCR to the 5' RACE reads. The data contain tens of thousands of distinct CDR3 sequences, around 6.6% of them singletons. The material sequenced was whole blood. The receptors stem from an adult who was a healthcare worker with PCR-confirmed SARS-CoV-2 infection or an uninfected control (not recorded which).

This clonotype is categorized as medium-sized (0.01 to 0.1%). The chain uses TRBV4-3 and TRBJ1-3; 8 positions match TRBD1. Trimming removed 5 bases from V and 0 bases from J; junction bases left unmatched: 3. CDR3 size: 15 residues. Germline V gene data show CDR1 as LGHNA and CDR2 as YSLEER. Here the CDR3 reads CASSTGGNSGNTIYF. The CDR3 bases are TGCGCCAGCAGCACAGGGGGAAACTCTGGAAACACCATATATTTT.

The chain carries TRBV28 and TRBJ2-7, with 7 positions matching TRBD1. The V segment lost 8 bases and the J segment 4 bases; nucleotides outside the gene matches: 8. The CDR3 runs to 13 residues. Germline V lookup: CDR1 MDHEN, CDR2 SYDVKM. This CDR3 is CASLETGVYEQYF. CDR3 nucleotide sequence: TGTGCCAGCCTGGAAACAGGGGTTTACGAGCAGTACTTC. Full variable domain (rest looked up from reference TRBV28 and TRBJ2-7): DVKVTQSSRYLVKRTGEKVFLECVQDMDHENMFWYRQDPGLGLRLIYFSYDVKMKEKGDIPEGYSVSREKKERFSLILESASTNQTSMYLCASLETGVYEQYFGPGTRLTVT.

Ten or more counts support this clonotype. V usage is TRBV20-1 and J usage is TRBJ2-1; 10 bases are shared with TRBD2. CDR1 and CDR2 (germline): DFQATT, SNEGSKA (reference sequence). The CDR3 contains 19 residues. V was pared by 1 base and J by 1 base, with 13 bases of the junction left unmatched. The CDR3 region has the DNA TGCAGTGCTAGAGGCTCAAGCGGGAGGGCCGCGGGGTCCTACAATGAGCAGTTCTTC. It specifies CSARGSSGRAAGSYNEQFF.

The table lists this clonotype with many counts. The CDR3 coding sequence is TGCAGTGCTTTTAGCGGGAGGGCCGGCACAGATACGCAGTATTTT. Protein: CSAFSGRAGTDTQYF. This chain connects TRBV20-1 to TRBJ2-3, with TRBD2 matching 11 bases. V gave up 5 bases and J gave up 1 base; unmatched junction bases: 5. Germline-derived CDR1 and CDR2 are DFQATT and SNEGSKA (reference sequence). The CDR3 consists of 15 residues.

This clonotype has ten or more counts. The rearrangement links TRBV27 to TRBJ2-4; 8 bases are a match to TRBD1. CDR3 length equals 13 residues. J lost 8 bases, V lost 6 bases, and 6 bases had no gene match. Germline V gene lookup returns CDR1 MNHEY and CDR2 SMNVEV (reference sequence). CDR3 nucleotide sequence: TGTGCCAGCAGCCCGGACAGGGTTGACATTCAGTACTTC. This gives the protein CASSPDRVDIQYF.

This clonotype was counted only a few times. The chain uses TRBV7-2 and TRBJ1-4; no firm D call. V was trimmed by 2 bases and J by 11 bases, leaving 21 bases between them. The CDR3 extends over 16 amino acids. Germline assignment: CDR1 SGHTA and CDR2 FQGNSA. Here the CDR3 DNA reads TGTGCCAGCAGCTTATTAAGGTCTGTGGAGGCCTCGAAACTGTTTTTT. Its translation is CASSLLRSVEASKLFF. The full variable domain, completed using reference TRBV7-2 and TRBJ1-4, is GAGVSQSPSNKVTEKGKDVELRCDPISGHTALYWYRQSLGQGLEFLIYFQGNSAPDKSGLPSDRFSAERTGGSVSTLTIQRTQQEDSAVYLCASSLLRSVEASKLFFGSGTQLSVL.

This clonotype came up many times. The V and J genes are TRBV20-1 and TRBJ1-2; D is undetermined. The CDR3 runs to 10 residues. The V end was cut by 3 bases, the J end by 4 bases, with 3 bases between. The germline gives CDR1 DFQATT, CDR2 SNEGSKA (reference sequence). The CDR3 region has the DNA TGCAGTGCTAGTAGCTATGGCTACACCTTC. It encodes CSASSYGYTF.